The sequence of this T cell receptor (beta chain) was determined in a study of control samples from healthy donors and cancer patients (dated by TCRdb to 2019 to 2021). Points on this clone: Its target antigen remains unknown. Base quality data are lacking; no much larger clone is found one base away.

Trimming costs V 4 bases and J 7 bases, and their ends lie 25 bases apart. Reading the germline V gene (reference sequence) gives CDR1 LGHDT and CDR2 YNNKEL. The CDR3 spans 18 residues, from the cysteine through the phenylalanine. Only CDR3 DNA is held: 54 bases, read in frame from base 1. Library method: the immunoSEQ multiplex PCR assay. Sourced from immuneACCESS, this table was stored by TCRdb with only in-frame sequences that have V and J called. A share of the clones is absent; for the studies checked, an unresolved V gene accounts for under half, and the remainder has no known explanation. The sample table records 150,000 to 200,000 clones; about 86% of these occur just once. More than 1.5% of the sample belongs to the ten largest clones.

The V gene is TRBV3-1 (or the pseudogene TRBV3-2) and the J gene is TRBJ1-4, and TRBD1 may be the D gene, going by 6 matching bases. The specimen was blood. This TCR was sampled from a man younger than 35 in good health. CDR3 sequence: CASSPKVVHGGAGEKLFF. The DNA sequence follows: TGTGCCAGCAGCCCCAAAGTTGTCCATGGGGGGGCCGGTGAAAAACTGTTTTTT.